The T cell receptor (beta chain) under discussion was sequenced for a study of beta chain features in type 1 diabetes. Study outcomes and limitations: Diminished insertions and augmented deletions at VDJ junctions characterized type 1 diabetes patients. cDNA sequencing could over-represent cells with high TCR expression. Compared to healthy donors, patients appeared to have naive, central memory and Treg TCRB repertoires that were more alike. Type 1 diabetes patients showed a moderate but significant shortening of TCRB CDR3s in all four CD4+ subsets.

Markers CD45RO/CCR7/CD25/CD127/CD95/CD27 served to sort CD4+ naive, central memory, regulatory and stem cell-like memory cells. A remark on this clone: Its antigen remains unknown.

The V segment lost 5 bases and the J segment 6 bases; nucleotides outside the gene matches: 8. This CDR3 spans 15 amino acids. Germline lookup yields CDR1 KGHSH and CDR2 LQKENI. Of the isolated RNA, all was reverse transcribed, and so the sequenced material was expressed TCRB transcripts. TCRdb's copy holds only in-frame clones and misses some; the assay was immunoSEQ multiplex PCR. The sample has 300,000 to 350,000 clones, 13% seen once. The genes are TRBV18 and TRBJ1-5, with 9 bases identical to TRBD1. The specimen was naive CD4+ T cells from blood. This receptor was taken from a woman aged 18-30 years with type 1 diabetes. CDR3 coding DNA: TGTGCCAGCTCATTGGACAGGGGTTCAGGTCAGCCCCAGCATTTT. Amino acids: CASSLDRGSGQPQHF.